These 31 T cell receptor beta chains were all obtained from the same sample, sequenced in a study of blood T cell repertoires in COVID-19. Assay used: immunoSEQ multiplex PCR; TCRdb lists only in-frame clones, some missing. The sample yields roughly 250,000 clones, under 90% seen once. The sequencing sample was made of peripheral blood. These receptors originate from a human donor in a cohort sampled during active COVID-19.

V is TRBV6-5 and J is TRBJ1-1, with 7 bases lining up with TRBD1. Germline V CDR1 and CDR2: MNHEY, SVGAGI. This CDR3 comprises 14 residues. With V trimmed by 7 bases and J by 8 bases, 13 bases remained unmatched. CDR3 DNA: TGTGCCAGCAAGACAGGGCGGAACCAGCCCGAAGCTTTCTTT. Translating it yields CASKTGRNQPEAFF.

The V call is TRBV18, the J call TRBJ1-4; unclear D gene. The CDR3 is 15 residues long. Per germline, CDR1 KGHSH and CDR2 LQKENI. The V end was cut by 5 bases, the J end by 6 bases, with 16 bases between. CDR3 DNA sequence: TGTGCCAGCTCAACTAATGAGGCCCAAGATGAAAAACTGTTTTTT. Translation: CASSTNEAQDEKLFF.

The rearrangement links TRBV6-6 to TRBJ1-6; 9 bases map to TRBD1. Trimming at V came to 5 bases and at J to 4 bases, leaving 12 bases not matched to a gene. The CDR3 is 18 residues long. The germline V gene has CDR1 MNHNY and CDR2 SVGAGI (reference sequence). CDR3: CASSPIGGTGSYNSPLHF. The CDR3 DNA sequence: TGTGCCAGCAGTCCAATTGGGGGGACAGGGTCTTATAATTCACCCCTCCACTTT.

This rearrangement joins TRBV19 to TRBJ2-7; tentatively, D is TRBD2 (6 bases). Trimming shortened V by 3 bases and J by 3 bases, and 9 bases separated the two germline ends. The CDR3 is made up of 13 amino acids. The germline CDR1 and CDR2 sequences are LNHDA and SQIVND (reference sequence). The CDR3 nucleotides are TGTGCCAGTAGTATGGGGACTTACTACGAGCAGTACTTC. It yields the protein CASSMGTYYEQYF.

The chain carries TRBV7-2 and TRBJ2-5; D is ambiguous. The CDR3 has 14 amino acids. Germline values: CDR1 SGHTA, CDR2 FQGNSA. Trimming took off 5 bases at V and 7 bases at J, with 17 bases between the two ends. This chain's CDR3 is CASSPSSVGRTQYF. CDR3 DNA: TGTGCCAGCAGCCCCTCCTCAGTTGGGCGGACCCAGTACTTC.

The rearrangement uses TRBV6-2 or TRBV6-3 and TRBJ1-4; D may be TRBD1 (6 bases). Trimming removed 2 bases from V and 7 bases from J, with 17 bases in between. The germline V gene encodes CDR1 MNHEY and CDR2 SVGEGT. The CDR3 has 16 amino acids. CDR3 residues: CASSYRNPGQSEKLFF. As DNA, the CDR3 is TGTGCCAGCAGTTACCGGAACCCCGGACAGTCTGAAAAACTGTTTTTT.

This chain links TRBV28 with TRBJ2-5, with TRBD1 identical over 8 bases. The germline V gene has CDR1 MDHEN and CDR2 SYDVKM. The CDR3 is 15 residues long. Trimming removed 4 bases from V and 4 bases from J; junction bases left unmatched: 8. In nucleotides, the CDR3 is TGTGCCAGCAGTTCAGCGAGGACAGGGCGAGAGACCCAGTACTTC. Translation: CASSSARTGRETQYF.

The chain employs TRBV10-1 and TRBJ2-2; D is undetermined. The CDR3 is 13 residues long. Germline V gives CDR1 WNHNN, CDR2 SYGVQD (reference sequence). Deletions cut 6 bases from V and 0 bases from J, with 5 bases between. The DNA of the CDR3 is TGCGCCAGCAGGAGCCCGAACACCGGGGAGCTGTTTTTT. The encoded protein is CASRSPNTGELFF.

This chain uses TRBV1 with TRBJ2-7; the table's TRBD1 call for D was not verified on the DNA. TRBV1 is labeled a pseudogene. This CDR3 spans 18 amino acids. As DNA, the CDR3 is TGCACCAGCAGCCAAGGAGACAGCCTACTATTTCTCTCCTACGAGCAGTACTTC. Its translation is CTSSQGDSLLFLSYEQYF.

The chain joins TRBV7-2 to TRBJ2-3, with 9 bases matching TRBD2. This CDR3 region has 17 residues. In germline, CDR1 is SGHTA, CDR2 FQGNSA. V was pared by 2 bases and J by 1 base, with 7 bases of the junction left unmatched. The CDR3 sequence is CASSLKPSGVGTDTQYF. For the CDR3, the DNA is TGTGCCAGCAGCTTAAAGCCTAGCGGGGTTGGCACAGATACGCAGTATTTT.

The chain combines TRBV18 with TRBJ2-1, with 7 bases fitting TRBD2. CDR1 is KGHSH and CDR2 is LQKENI in the germline V gene. V was clipped by 4 bases and J by 6 bases; unmatched bases: 3. The CDR3 loop spans 13 amino acids. CDR3 DNA sequence: TGTGCCAGCTCACGTCTAGCGGTCAATGAGCAGTTCTTC. This codes for CASSRLAVNEQFF.

This clone is a singleton in its sample. The chain recombines TRBV6-5 with TRBJ1-1, with D hard to call. CDR1 MNHEY and CDR2 SVGAGI come from the germline V gene. The CDR3 has 14 amino acids. The V end lost 2 bases, the J end lost 0 bases, and 7 bases lay between the germline ends. The CDR3 loop reads CASSYRRLNTEAFF. DNA for the CDR3: TGTGCCAGCAGTTACCGGAGATTGAACACTGAAGCTTTCTTT.

The chain uses TRBV11-2 and TRBJ1-1, with TRBD1 matching over 10 bases. Germline V gene lookup returns CDR1 SGHAT and CDR2 FQNNGV. This CDR3 has 15 amino acids. Unmatched junction bases numbered 6, after V lost 8 bases and J lost 0 bases. The CDR3, as DNA: TGTGCCAGCCGCCCGACAGGGGGCATGAACACTGAAGCTTTCTTT. As protein: CASRPTGGMNTEAFF.

This clone was seen just once. A junction boundary mismatches the germline segment, possibly from a read error. The J gene is TRBJ1-4, the V gene TRBV7-2; TRBD1 agrees at 8 bases. CDR1 and CDR2 (germline): SGHTA, FQGNSA. The CDR3 is 15 amino acids. This chain's CDR3 is CASSVARGHNEKLFF. The CDR3 DNA is TGTGCCAGCAGCGTAGCCAGGGGGCACAACGAAAAACTGTTTTTT. Drawing the rest from reference TRBV7-2 and TRBJ1-4, the complete variable domain is GAGVSQSPSNKVTEKGKDVELRCDPISGHTALYWYRQSLGQGLEFLIYFQGNSAPDKSGLPSDRFSAERTGGSVSTLTIQRTQQEDSAVYLCASSVARGHNEKLFFGSGTQLSVL.

This clone has a single count. The rearrangement uses TRBV5-1 and TRBJ1-4, with D perhaps TRBD1 (5 bases). The CDR3 has 15 residues. Between the trimmed V and J ends, which lost 0 bases and 1 base, there was a span of 7 bases. Germline assignment: CDR1 SGHRS and CDR2 YFSETQ. CDR3 DNA sequence: TGCGCCAGCAGCTTGGAGCAGGGAACTAATGAAAAACTGTTTTTT. Translating it yields CASSLEQGTNEKLFF.

This clone is a singleton in its sample. The V gene is TRBV12-3 or TRBV12-4, the J gene TRBJ1-1; D gene ambiguous. Trimming removed 3 bases at V and 7 bases at J, with 12 bases between. This CDR3 contains 13 residues. The CDR3 loop reads CASSFGHRVEAFF. DNA of the CDR3: TGTGCCAGCAGTTTCGGCCACAGAGTTGAAGCTTTCTTT.

This clone appeared once. J is TRBJ1-4 and V is TRBV6-5, with D perhaps TRBD1 (6 bases). The germline CDR1 and CDR2 sequences are MNHEY and SVGAGI. CDR3 length: 14 residues. Trimming took off 3 bases at V and 7 bases at J, with 12 bases between the two ends. CDR3 DNA sequence: TGTGCCAGCAGTTATACAGGGCTGGGTGAAAAACTGTTTTTT. Its protein product is CASSYTGLGEKLFF.

V is TRBV10-1 and J is TRBJ1-1; unclear D gene. The ends were cut back, 3 bases at V and 11 bases at J, with 19 bases in the middle. Germline CDR1 reads WNHNN; CDR2 reads SYGVQD (reference sequence). The CDR3 has 14 amino acids. This chain's CDR3 is CASSDAGSTLRAFF. The CDR3 DNA reads TGCGCCAGCAGTGACGCGGGGTCCACCTTACGGGCTTTCTTT.

The chain joins TRBV3-1 (or the pseudogene TRBV3-2) to TRBJ2-7; maybe TRBD2 (5 bases). The CDR3 totals 15 residues. V lost 0 bases and J 5 bases, leaving 14 bases between the germline ends. Germline CDR1 and CDR2: LGHDT and YNNKEL (reference sequence). The CDR3 DNA is TGTGCCAGCAGCCAAGATCACGGGGAGACCAACGAGCAGTACTTC. Translation gives CASSQDHGETNEQYF.

J is TRBJ1-1 and V is TRBV4-3, with no clear D. The CDR3 sequence is 16 residues long. Trimming stripped 1 base from V and 2 bases from J, with 14 bases between. CDR1 LGHNA and CDR2 YSLEER come from the germline V gene. Written as DNA, the CDR3 is TGCGCCAGCAGCCAAGGGACTCTCGGGATCAACACTGAAGCTTTCTTT. Translating gives CASSQGTLGINTEAFF.

This chain joins TRBV20-1 and TRBJ2-1, with 12 nucleotides matching TRBD2. The CDR3 extends over 15 amino acids. The V segment lost 3 bases and the J segment 3 bases; nucleotides outside the gene matches: 3. Germline CDR1 reads DFQATT; CDR2 reads SNEGSKA (reference sequence). CDR3 DNA sequence: TGCAGTGCTAGTCCTAGCGGGAGGGTCTACAATGAGCAGTTCTTC. It codes for CSASPSGRVYNEQFF.

The genes are TRBV5-6 and TRBJ2-1, with D possibly TRBD2 on 6 matching bases. Germline lookup yields CDR1 SGHDT and CDR2 YYEEEE. This CDR3 comprises 15 residues. Between the trimmed V and J ends, which lost 3 bases and 3 bases, there was a span of 13 bases. CDR3 loop: CASSWRGDLYNEQFF. The CDR3 region has the DNA TGTGCCAGCAGCTGGAGGGGAGACCTCTACAATGAGCAGTTCTTC.

The chain carries TRBV2 and TRBJ1-2, with D possibly being TRBD1 (6 bases). The CDR3 loop spans 13 amino acids. The germline gives CDR1 SNHLY, CDR2 FYNNEI. Trimming stripped 6 bases from V and 0 bases from J, with 8 bases between. The CDR3 coding sequence is TGTGCCAGCAGGTCAGGGGCTAACTATGGCTACACCTTC. This sequence encodes CASRSGANYGYTF.

V is TRBV9 and J is TRBJ2-3, with D unclear. In germline, CDR1 is SGDLS, CDR2 YYNGEE. Trimming shortened V by 4 bases and J by 2 bases, and 14 bases separated the two germline ends. The CDR3 is 15 residues long. The CDR3 reads CASSRMRTPTDTQYF. The CDR3 nucleotides are TGTGCCAGCAGCCGTATGCGCACCCCCACAGATACGCAGTATTTT.

The chain has TRBV5-4 and TRBJ1-1; D is unresolved. CDR1 is SGHNT, CDR2 YYREEE, per germline (reference sequence). Between the trimmed V and J ends, which lost 5 bases and 1 base, there was a span of 9 bases. The CDR3 is 13 amino acids. The CDR3 loop is CASSSVGNTEAFF. DNA for the CDR3: TGTGCCAGCAGTTCGGTTGGGAACACTGAAGCTTTCTTT.

The chain couples TRBV5-1 to TRBJ2-5; D unresolved. The length of the CDR3 is 15 residues. Per the germline V gene, CDR1 is SGHRS and CDR2 is YFSETQ. Trimming pared 0 bases from V and 2 bases from J, leaving 11 bases between. The CDR3 here is CASSLAGLKQETQYF. In DNA, the CDR3 is TGCGCCAGCAGCTTGGCCGGGTTGAAACAAGAGACCCAGTACTTC.

V gene TRBV6-2 or TRBV6-3 combines with J gene TRBJ2-3, with TRBD1 identical over 8 bases. Germline V gene data show CDR1 as MNHEY and CDR2 as SVGEGT. The CDR3 length is 15 residues. The ends lost 2 bases at V and 4 bases at J; junction bases unmatched: 5. Here the CDR3 reads CASSYGQGAADTQYF. CDR3 sequence (DNA): TGTGCCAGCAGTTACGGGCAGGGGGCGGCAGATACGCAGTATTTT.

The chain is built from TRBV15 and TRBJ1-4, with 7 positions matching TRBD1. This CDR3 comprises 17 residues. The ends lost 5 bases at V and 6 bases at J; junction bases unmatched: 15. Germline values: CDR1 LNHNV, CDR2 YYDKDF (reference sequence). CDR3: CATSVPFEGARDEKLFF. CDR3 nucleotide sequence: TGTGCCACCAGCGTCCCGTTTGAGGGGGCGAGGGATGAAAAACTGTTTTTT.

The chain combines TRBV19 with TRBJ2-1, with 12 bases identical to TRBD2. The trim removed 7 bases at V and 12 bases at J, leaving 16 bases unmatched. There are 16 residues in the CDR3. Germline V CDR1 and CDR2: LNHDA, SQIVND (reference sequence). For the CDR3, the DNA is TGTGCCAGTAACGAGGCTAGCGGGAGGGGCCTAACTCGGCAGTTCTTC. Translating it yields CASNEASGRGLTRQFF. Based on the CDR3 plus reference TRBV19 and TRBJ2-1, the full variable domain is DGGITQSPKYLFRKEGQNVTLSCEQNLNHDAMYWYRQDPGQGLRLIYYSQIVNDFQKGDIAEGYSVSREKKESFPLTVTSAQKNPTAFYLCASNEASGRGLTRQFFGPGTRLTVL.

The rearrangement links TRBV5-5 to TRBJ1-6, with TRBD1 matching over 7 bases. The germline V gene has CDR1 SGHKS and CDR2 YYEKEE (reference sequence). V lost 5 bases and J lost 7; bases outside the gene matches: 12. This CDR3 has 16 amino acids. CDR3 region: CASRHSEGADNSPLHF. The CDR3 DNA is TGTGCCAGCAGACATAGTGAGGGGGCAGACAATTCACCCCTCCACTTT.

The genes are TRBV7-9 and TRBJ2-1, with a weak D call TRBD2 (7 bases). Trimming pared 8 bases from V and 5 bases from J, leaving 22 bases between. The CDR3 is 16 residues long. Germline values: CDR1 SEHNR, CDR2 FQNEAQ (reference sequence). CDR3 residues: CASLGGLAGADNEQFF. Here the CDR3 DNA reads TGTGCCAGCCTCGGGGGGTTGGCGGGGGCCGACAATGAGCAGTTCTTC. The whole variable domain, remainder taken from reference TRBV7-9 and TRBJ2-1, is DTGVSQNPRHKITKRGQNVTFRCDPISEHNRLYWYRQTLGQGPEFLTYFQNEAQLEKSRLLSDRFSAERPKGSFSTLEIQRTEQGDSAMYLCASLGGLAGADNEQFFGPGTRLTVL.